This entry is about one T cell receptor (beta chain). What antigen it recognizes has not been identified. Base quality data are lacking; no much larger clone is found one base away. Genomic DNA was isolated using the Qiagen DNeasy kit from unsorted PBMCs as well as from negatively selected CD4+ and CD8+ fractions. Using primers that anneal to V and J segments, immunoSEQ multiplex PCR amplified the TCR beta CDR3 regions. A synthetic immune receptor repertoire was used to minimize amplification bias, and any remaining bias was removed computationally after sequencing. The study's processing was this. Repertoire diversity was quantified as the Shannon entropy index using custom Python scripts. Unsorted, CD4+ and CD8+ repertoires were examined separately, except in combined analyses, for which CD4+ and CD8+ sequences were merged in silico. A clone counted as expanded when the clone's frequency after treatment rose at least 2-fold relative to C1D1, and clones undetected at baseline were given a pseudocount of 0.5. Clones with 0 or 1 copy at C1D1 were classified as singleton clones, and clones with 2 or more copies were classified as non-singleton clones. Clones expanded in unsorted samples were labelled as CD4+, CD8+ or unknown by matching protein sequences in sorted samples from the same patient. Diversity changes from C1D1 to C4D1 were tested in paired samples using Wilcoxon tests. The table was pulled from immuneACCESS by TCRdb, which kept in-frame rearrangements only. Such tables lose some clones; where checked, under half of the loss comes from unresolved V genes, and the rest has no known cause. That table is the source of V, J and clone size, and D and trimming were worked out from the DNA. For this sample there are some 150,000 clones; 78% appear just once. 7.5% to 9.5% of the sample comes from the top ten.

The time point label here, explained by the study, means: cycle 2 day 1 (C2D1) of nivolumab. All trial patients had relapsed after autologous stem cell transplantation, with cohorts A, B and C differing in prior brentuximab vedotin exposure. A total of fewer than 70 patients with relapsed/refractory classical Hodgkin lymphoma made up the trial cohort, and each patient's best overall response was complete response, partial response or progressive disease. Single-agent nivolumab was administered to trial patients in the multi-cohort phase II CheckMate 205 trial. An independent review committee assessed best overall response by applying the 2007 International Working Group response criteria. PBMCs from the trial were collected at three points: immediately before nivolumab initiation (C1D1), and during therapy at cycle 2 day 1 and cycle 4 day 1. Peripheral blood was collected in 8 mL Vacutainer Cell Preparation Tubes, from which PBMCs were isolated by centrifugation and then cryopreserved.

The data stem from a study of PD-1 blockade in classical Hodgkin lymphoma (TCRdb year 2020). Some background on the complete study: Nivolumab dosing was 3 mg/kg intravenously every 2 weeks, continuing until either disease progression or unacceptable toxicity. The study used TCR beta sequencing and CyTOF to define a peripheral blood immune signature of response to PD-1 blockade in classical Hodgkin lymphoma. On the study overall, not on this receptor specifically: Patients starting nivolumab less than 1 year after ASCT had lower diversity and were excluded from later analyses to avoid confounding by immune reconstitution. Newly diagnosed patients were reported to have lower baseline TCR diversity than healthy donors, and relapsed/refractory patients were reported to have lower baseline TCR diversity still. Baseline diversity similar to that of newly diagnosed patients was observed in trial patients achieving complete response, whereas significantly lower diversity was observed in partial responders and progressors. The study covered only a single clinical trial cohort, and the causes of the repertoire differences, possibly disease activity or prior therapy, were still not defined. A significant rise by C4D1 was seen in CD4+ but not CD8+ TCR diversity (p=0.0027 vs p=0.16), with the rise being most apparent in complete responders (p=0.02).

From the germline V gene, CDR1 is MRHNA and CDR2 is SNTAGT. The CDR3 spans 13 residues, from the cysteine through the phenylalanine. Just the 39-base CDR3 DNA is kept, in frame starting at base 1. Between the V and J ends, shortened by 7 bases and 2 bases respectively, the junction contains 11 bases. The chain is made from TRBV6-4 and TRBJ1-1, with the D gene uncertain. The sequenced sample was peripheral blood mononuclear cells (PBMCs), obtained before the second cycle of nivolumab. The source of this sequence is a human donor with classical Hodgkin lymphoma. The CDR3 corresponds to CASIVRSNTEAFF. The base sequence is TGTGCCAGCATCGTCCGTTCCAACACTGAAGCTTTCTTT.